This T cell receptor beta chain emerged from a study of T cell repertoires in cytomegalovirus infection. Overall study context: Through public TCR beta signatures, both CMV infection and matching HLA type were indicated. Study outcomes and limitations: CMV carriers with the relevant HLA were identified by cumulative public TCR beta family frequency. HLA-C-restricted TCR beta clonotypes specific for CMV led the ex vivo response.

After removal of 2 bases from V and 7 bases from J, the junction contained 3 bases not matched to a gene. Germline loops: CDR1 MGHDK, CDR2 SYGVNS. The CDR3 consists of 14 residues. Only a few counts were recorded for this clonotype. Antigen specificity is unknown. TCRdb itself ran the reads through MiXCR, one entry per CDR3 protein. The table has about 360,000 distinct CDR3 sequences, 15% to 20% seen once. The sequenced sample consisted of PBMCs. The chain recombines TRBV25-1 with TRBJ2-2, with 8 bases fitting TRBD2. This TCR was sampled from a human donor in good health (CMV status not recorded). Some clones in this sample may be carry-over from other donors' samples. The CDR3 region is CASSEPGGFGELFF. The CDR3, as DNA: TGTGCCAGCAGTGAACCGGGGGGGTTCGGGGAGCTGTTTTTT.